The TCR beta chain described here comes from a study of regulatory T cells. Whole-study findings and limits: Hydrophobic residues at CDR3 positions 6 and 7 were enriched in conventional CD4+ T cells of CD3G-deficient patients.

Remarks on this clone: What it binds is not known.

Germline values: CDR1 MNHEY, CDR2 SMNVEV (reference sequence). V was pared by 5 bases and J by 5 bases, with 13 bases of the junction left unmatched. The CDR3 has 16 residues. The PCR used 52 TRBV and 13 TRBJ primers. The repertoire was sequenced with immunoSEQ multiplex PCR; TCRdb's copy has only in-frame clones and lacks some. Counted here are tens of thousands of clones, around 91% occurring once; the ten biggest clones make up more than 2%. Sequenced input: conventional CD4+ T cells sorted from blood. This receptor was taken from a person aged 18-35 years with CD3G deficiency. The chain recombines TRBV27 with TRBJ2-7; 9 bases align to TRBD1. CDR3 nucleotide sequence: TGTGCCAGCAGTCCCCTCGTGGACAGGGGAGTCAACGAGCAGTACTTC. Protein sequence: CASSPLVDRGVNEQYF.